The T cell receptor beta chain under discussion was sequenced for a study of blood T cells in healthy people across ages. Using a J-beta primer mix together with a sample-barcoded 5' primer, a second PCR was run for about 6 to 12 cycles. Every sample gave at least 2.5 million paired-end reads containing CDR3. TCRdb re-called the 5' RACE reads with MiXCR, one entry per CDR3 protein. There are 750,000 to 850,000 distinct CDR3 sequences in the sample; 20% to 25% occur only once, and 3.7% lies in the top ten. V was pared by 0 bases and J by 3 bases, with 6 bases of the junction left unmatched. The CDR3 is made up of 16 amino acids. Germline CDR1 and CDR2: LGHNA and YSLEER. This clonotype has a handful of counts. Antigen unknown. Study conclusions and caveats: The CMV status of each donor remained undetermined, and this could have confounded shifts in expanded clonotypes. Diversity was estimated from one million T cells, and these estimates were considered underestimates.

These data were also reused for a study on T cells of mothers and their children. This second report adds: All donors were healthy and Caucasian; they were a few mothers and their six children.

The sequence was obtained from a boy aged 5-17 years in good health. Sequenced: blood. The chain is built from TRBV4-3 and TRBJ2-7; 9 nucleotides agree with TRBD2. The CDR3 here is CASSQDFGSGSYEQYF. The CDR3 DNA sequence: TGCGCCAGCAGCCAAGATTTTGGTAGCGGGAGCTACGAGCAGTACTTC.